What follows are 7 T cell receptor beta chains derived from one specimen sequenced in a study of beta chain features in type 1 diabetes. The authors reverse transcribed all of the isolated RNA, so sequencing captured expressed TCRB transcripts. Data came from immunoSEQ multiplex PCR; TCRdb stores just in-frame clones and leaves some out. This table holds around 300,000 clones, about 7.8% found once. What was sequenced was central memory CD4+ T cells from blood. These receptors were collected from a woman aged 18-29 years in good health.

A few counts support this clone. This chain links TRBV6-4 with TRBJ1-5; weak D call: TRBD1 (5 bases). V lost 4 bases and J 0 bases, leaving 25 bases between the germline ends. Germline lookup yields CDR1 MRHNA and CDR2 SNTAGT. The CDR3 sequence is 20 residues long. The CDR3 nucleotides read TGTGCCAGCAGTGCCAGGTCCGGGGGACGGCACGATTATAGCAATCAGCCCCAGCATTTT. Its protein is CASSARSGGRHDYSNQPQHF.

This chain links TRBV18 with TRBJ1-2; D is unresolved. The CDR3 runs 13 residues. Germline CDR1 and CDR2: KGHSH and LQKENI. With 4 bases removed from V and 2 bases from J, the gap between germline ends came to 8 bases. CDR3 region: CASSQDGNYGYTF. The CDR3 nucleotides read TGTGCCAGCTCACAGGACGGCAACTATGGCTACACCTTC.

CDR3 loop: CASGGQGKTGANVLTF. DNA for the CDR3: TGTGCCAGTGGGGGACAGGGGAAAACTGGGGCCAACGTCCTGACTTTC. The V gene is TRBV19, the J gene TRBJ2-6; TRBD1 matches at 10 bases. V dropped 8 bases and J dropped 2; count of bases not matched to a gene: 6. This CDR3 region has 16 residues. The V gene's germline CDR1 is LNHDA and CDR2 SQIVND (reference sequence).

A few counts support this clone. V and J are TRBV5-4 and TRBJ1-1; D is uncertain. The germline CDR1 and CDR2 sequences are SGHNT and YYREEE (reference sequence). Trimming pared 7 bases from V and 0 bases from J, leaving 4 bases between. This CDR3 has 11 amino acids. This CDR3 reads CASVVNTEAFF. In DNA form, the CDR3 reads TGTGCCAGCGTGGTGAACACTGAAGCTTTCTTT.

The V gene is TRBV7-9, the J gene TRBJ2-7; D is unclear. The V end lost 5 bases, the J end lost 5 bases, and 16 bases lay between the germline ends. Germline V gene lookup returns CDR1 SEHNR and CDR2 FQNEAQ (reference sequence). The CDR3 extends over 14 amino acids. This CDR3 is CASSRLATAHEQYV. In nucleotides, the CDR3 is TGTGCCAGCAGCCGATTGGCGACTGCCCACGAGCAGTACGTC.

This clone was seen only a few times. The chain couples TRBV10-3 to TRBJ2-1, with 9 bases identical to TRBD2. Trimming removed 10 bases from V and 5 bases from J; junction bases left unmatched: 12. The CDR3 is 15 residues long. Germline V gives CDR1 ENHRY, CDR2 SYGVKD. CDR3 loop: CATNDGKRGDNEQFF. In DNA, the CDR3 is TGTGCCACCAACGACGGGAAGCGGGGGGACAATGAGCAGTTCTTC.

The rearrangement joins TRBV4-1 to TRBJ2-5; D assignment may be TRBD1 or TRBD2 (6 bases each). Trimming removed 1 base from V and 4 bases from J, with 16 bases in between. The CDR3 extends over 16 amino acids. Germline CDR1 is MGHRA and CDR2 is YSYEKL. CDR3: CASSQGLGEGGETQYF. CDR3 bases: TGCGCCAGCAGCCAAGGTCTGGGCGAGGGGGGAGAGACCCAGTACTTC.